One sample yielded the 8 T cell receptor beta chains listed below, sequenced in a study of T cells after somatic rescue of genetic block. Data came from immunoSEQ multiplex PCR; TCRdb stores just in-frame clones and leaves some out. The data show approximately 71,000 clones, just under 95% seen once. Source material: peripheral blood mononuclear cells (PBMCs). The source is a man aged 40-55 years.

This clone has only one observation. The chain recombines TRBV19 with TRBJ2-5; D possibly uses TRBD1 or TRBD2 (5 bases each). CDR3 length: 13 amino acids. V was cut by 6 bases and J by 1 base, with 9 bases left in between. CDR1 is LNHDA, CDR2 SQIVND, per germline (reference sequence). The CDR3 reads CASRGVLQETQYF. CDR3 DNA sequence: TGTGCCAGTAGGGGGGTCCTCCAAGAGACCCAGTACTTC.

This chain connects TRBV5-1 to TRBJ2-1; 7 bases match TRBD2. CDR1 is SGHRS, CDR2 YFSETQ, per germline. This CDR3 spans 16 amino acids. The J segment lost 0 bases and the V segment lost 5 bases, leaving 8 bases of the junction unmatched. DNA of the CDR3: TGCGCCAGCAGTCTCACTAGCGTATACTCCTACAATGAGCAGTTCTTC. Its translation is CASSLTSVYSYNEQFF.

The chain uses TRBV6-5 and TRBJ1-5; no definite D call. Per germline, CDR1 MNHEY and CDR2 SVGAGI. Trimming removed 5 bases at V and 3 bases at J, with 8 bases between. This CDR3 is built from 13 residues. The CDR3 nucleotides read TGTGCCAGCAGTGGTGGGTTCAATCAGCCCCAGCATTTT. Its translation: CASSGGFNQPQHF.

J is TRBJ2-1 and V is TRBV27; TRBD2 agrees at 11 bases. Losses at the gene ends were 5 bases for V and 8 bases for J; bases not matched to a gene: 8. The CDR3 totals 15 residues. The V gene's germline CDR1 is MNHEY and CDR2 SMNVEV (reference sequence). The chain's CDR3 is CASSLLAGVGDEQFF. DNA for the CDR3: TGTGCCAGCAGTCTACTAGCGGGAGTTGGGGATGAGCAGTTCTTC.

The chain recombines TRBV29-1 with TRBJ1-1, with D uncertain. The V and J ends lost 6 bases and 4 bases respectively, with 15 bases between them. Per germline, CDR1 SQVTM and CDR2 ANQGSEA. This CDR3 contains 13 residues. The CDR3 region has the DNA TGCAGCGTCGTGGACGCCGCGGGCACTGAAGCTTTCTTT. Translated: CSVVDAAGTEAFF.

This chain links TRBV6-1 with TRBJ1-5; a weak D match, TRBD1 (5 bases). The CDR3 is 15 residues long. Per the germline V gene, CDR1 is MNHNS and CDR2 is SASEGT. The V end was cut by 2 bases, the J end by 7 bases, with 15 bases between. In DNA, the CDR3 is TGTGCCAGCAGTGAAAGAGGACAAGTTAACCAGCCCCAGCATTTT. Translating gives CASSERGQVNQPQHF.

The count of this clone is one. CDR3 DNA sequence: TGCGCCAGCAGACAGGGGAGGGATAATTCACCCCTCCACTTT. As protein: CASRQGRDNSPLHF. The rearrangement uses TRBV5-1 and TRBJ1-6; 7 positions agree with TRBD1. This CDR3 spans 14 amino acids. J lost 5 bases, V lost 5 bases, and 4 bases had no gene match. Per germline, CDR1 SGHRS and CDR2 YFSETQ.

CDR3 loop: CASRNIRDRGHEQYF. The CDR3 bases are TGTGCCAGCAGAAACATCCGGGACAGAGGGCACGAGCAGTACTTC. V usage is TRBV11-2 and J usage is TRBJ2-7, with TRBD1 identical over 7 bases. V was clipped by 6 bases and J by 5 bases; unmatched bases: 13. The germline gives CDR1 SGHAT, CDR2 FQNNGV. CDR3 length: 15 amino acids.